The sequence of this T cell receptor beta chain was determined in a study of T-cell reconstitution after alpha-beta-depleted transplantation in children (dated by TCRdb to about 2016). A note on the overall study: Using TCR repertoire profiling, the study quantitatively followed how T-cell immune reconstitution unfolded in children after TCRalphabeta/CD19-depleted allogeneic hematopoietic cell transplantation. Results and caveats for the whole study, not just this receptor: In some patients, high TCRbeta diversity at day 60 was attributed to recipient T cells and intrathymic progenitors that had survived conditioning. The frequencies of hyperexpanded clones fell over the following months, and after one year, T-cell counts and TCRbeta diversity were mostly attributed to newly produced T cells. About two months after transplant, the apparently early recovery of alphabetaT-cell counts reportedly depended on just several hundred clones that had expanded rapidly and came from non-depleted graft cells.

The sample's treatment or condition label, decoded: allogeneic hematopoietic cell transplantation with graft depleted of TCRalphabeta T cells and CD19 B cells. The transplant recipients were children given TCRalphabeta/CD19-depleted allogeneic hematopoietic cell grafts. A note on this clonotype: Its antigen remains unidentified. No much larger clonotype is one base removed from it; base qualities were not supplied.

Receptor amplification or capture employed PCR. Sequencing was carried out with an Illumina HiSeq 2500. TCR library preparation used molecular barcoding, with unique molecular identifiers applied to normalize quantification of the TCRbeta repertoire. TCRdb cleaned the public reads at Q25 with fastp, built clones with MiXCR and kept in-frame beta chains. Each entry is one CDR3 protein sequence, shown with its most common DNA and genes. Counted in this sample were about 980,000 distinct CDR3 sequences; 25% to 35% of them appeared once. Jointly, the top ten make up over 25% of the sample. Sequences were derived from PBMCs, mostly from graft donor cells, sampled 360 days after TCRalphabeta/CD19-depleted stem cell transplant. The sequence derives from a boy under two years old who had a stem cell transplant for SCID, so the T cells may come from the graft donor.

The DNA is as follows: TGCGCCAGCAGCCTCCAACAGGGGGGTTGGGGCTACACCTTC. This encodes CASSLQQGGWGYTF. This receptor chain uses TRBV5-1 and TRBJ1-2, and 8 junctional nucleotides match TRBD1. The germline V gene encodes CDR1 SGHRS and CDR2 YFSETQ. Compared with germline, V lacks 4 bases and J lacks 8 bases; bases without a gene match: 10. The CDR3 goes from the cysteine to the phenylalanine over 14 residues. The only DNA kept is the CDR3, 42 bases in frame from the first base. Here the CDR3 is joined to the reference TRBV5-1 and TRBJ1-2 genes, and the full variable domain is: KAGVTQTPRYLIKTRGQQVTLSCSPISGHRSVSWYQQTPGQGLQFLFEYFSETQRNKGNFPGRFSGRQFSNSRSEMNVSTLELGDSALYLCASSLQQGGWGYTFGSGTRLTVV.